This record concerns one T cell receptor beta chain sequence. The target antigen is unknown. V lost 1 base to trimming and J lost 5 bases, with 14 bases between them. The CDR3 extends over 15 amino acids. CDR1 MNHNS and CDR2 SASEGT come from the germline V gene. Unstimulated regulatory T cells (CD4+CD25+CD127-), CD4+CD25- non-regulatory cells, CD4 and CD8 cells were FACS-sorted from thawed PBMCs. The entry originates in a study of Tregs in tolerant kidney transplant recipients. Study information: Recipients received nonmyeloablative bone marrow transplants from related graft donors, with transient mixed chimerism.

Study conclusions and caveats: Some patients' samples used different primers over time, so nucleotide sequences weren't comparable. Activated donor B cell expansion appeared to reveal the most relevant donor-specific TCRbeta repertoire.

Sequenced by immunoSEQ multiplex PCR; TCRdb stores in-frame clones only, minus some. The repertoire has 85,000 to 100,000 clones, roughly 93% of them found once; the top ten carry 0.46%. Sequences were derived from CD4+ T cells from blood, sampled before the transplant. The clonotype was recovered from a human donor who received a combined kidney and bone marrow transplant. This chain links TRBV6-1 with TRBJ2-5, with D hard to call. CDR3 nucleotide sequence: TGTGCCAGCAGTGAAGGGGCACTTTTGTACGAGACCCAGTACTTC. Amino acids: CASSEGALLYETQYF.